These 28 T cell receptor beta chains were all obtained from the same sample, sequenced in a study of blood T cell repertoires in COVID-19. Sequencing was performed with immunoSEQ multiplex PCR; in TCRdb, only in-frame clones are kept and a portion is missing. The data hold roughly 280,000 clones, with 75% to 95% observed a single time. The sequenced sample consisted of PBMCs or T cells enriched from blood (not recorded which). These TCRs come from a man in his forties who had been exposed to COVID-19.

This sequence joins TRBV4-3 and TRBJ2-4; maybe TRBD2 (6 bases). Germline V gene lookup returns CDR1 LGHNA and CDR2 YSLEER. Trimming pared 0 bases from V and 8 bases from J, leaving 17 bases between. This CDR3 has 16 residues. CDR3 loop: CASSQDRLGGPDIQYF. DNA of the CDR3: TGCGCCAGCAGCCAAGATAGGTTAGGAGGGCCGGACATTCAGTACTTC.

V and J are TRBV4-3 and TRBJ2-5; 10 bases are a match to TRBD2. The V segment lost 4 bases and the J segment 4 bases; nucleotides outside the gene matches: 6. CDR3 size: 15 residues. From germline, CDR1 is LGHNA and CDR2 YSLEER. The CDR3 sequence: CASSPRERGGETQYF. The CDR3 DNA is TGCGCCAGCAGCCCCCGGGAGCGGGGGGGAGAGACCCAGTACTTC.

The V and J genes are TRBV3-1 (or the pseudogene TRBV3-2) and TRBJ1-2; 8 bases align to TRBD1. Germline V gene lookup returns CDR1 LGHDT and CDR2 YNNKEL (reference sequence). V was pared by 5 bases and J by 10 bases, with 6 bases of the junction left unmatched. The CDR3 has 12 residues. CDR3 sequence: CASSYRDRIYTF. In DNA form, the CDR3 reads TGTGCCAGCAGCTACCGGGACAGGATCTACACCTTC.

This CDR3 is CASSIEAVASYEQYF. The CDR3, as DNA: TGTGCCAGTAGTATAGAGGCAGTTGCTTCCTACGAGCAGTACTTC. The chain has TRBV19 and TRBJ2-7; D is unresolved. This CDR3 comprises 15 residues. Trimming took off 0 bases at V and 1 base at J, with 10 bases between the two ends. The germline V gene has CDR1 LNHDA and CDR2 SQIVND (reference sequence).

The chain joins TRBV3-1 (or the pseudogene TRBV3-2) to TRBJ2-2; TRBD1 aligns across 7 bases. Unmatched junction bases numbered 14, after V lost 6 bases and J lost 4 bases. CDR1 LGHDT and CDR2 YNNKEL come from the germline V gene (reference sequence). This CDR3 contains 17 residues. This CDR3 is CASRRTTGLTTTGELFF. As DNA, the CDR3 is TGTGCCAGCAGACGGACGACAGGGTTGACTACCACCGGGGAGCTGTTTTTT.

Remarks on this clone: The junction and the germline gene differ at one end; a read error may be behind it. The gene calls are TRBV30 and TRBJ2-1; 7 bases align to TRBD2. CDR1 and CDR2 (germline): GTSNPN, SVGIG (reference sequence). The CDR3 is made up of 14 amino acids. The CDR3 nucleotides are TGTGCCTGGAAGAACCACCGGGACTACGATGAGCAGTTCTTC. This codes for CAWKNHRDYDEQFF.

The chain has TRBV3-1 (or the pseudogene TRBV3-2) and TRBJ2-7; D is possibly TRBD2 (5 bases). V was shortened by 4 bases and J by 6 bases, with 13 bases between the two germline ends. Germline CDR1 LGHDT, CDR2 YNNKEL (reference sequence). The CDR3 has 13 amino acids. This chain's CDR3 is CASSPGPGFEQYF. CDR3 in DNA: TGTGCCAGCAGCCCAGGCCCGGGGTTCGAGCAGTACTTC.

The chain carries TRBV9 and TRBJ1-1, with 9 positions matching TRBD1. The ends lost 5 bases at V and 6 bases at J; junction bases unmatched: 8. Germline lookup yields CDR1 SGDLS and CDR2 YYNGEE. There are 14 residues in the CDR3. The CDR3 DNA reads as TGTGCCAGCAGTATGACAGGGGGAAATTCTGAAGCTTTCTTT. It is translated as CASSMTGGNSEAFF.

The CDR3 coding sequence is TGTGCCAGCAGCCAGTACCAAACAGGGGGAATCTATGGCTACACCTTC. As protein: CASSQYQTGGIYGYTF. The V gene is TRBV21-1, the J gene TRBJ1-2; the table's TRBD1 call for D was not verified on the DNA. TRBV21-1 is shown as a pseudogene. This CDR3 contains 16 residues.

V and J are TRBV27 and TRBJ2-7, with TRBD1 as a possible D gene (6 bases). V gave up 0 bases and J gave up 0 bases, with 15 bases separating them. CDR3 length: 17 residues. CDR1 is MNHEY, CDR2 SMNVEV, per germline (reference sequence). The CDR3 reads CASSLSGFTGSSYEQYF. CDR3 DNA sequence: TGTGCCAGCAGTTTATCTGGCTTCACAGGGAGCTCCTACGAGCAGTACTTC.

The rearrangement joins TRBV29-1 to TRBJ2-5, with TRBD2 as a possible D gene (6 bases). The V and J ends lost 3 bases and 2 bases respectively, with 16 bases between them. The length of the CDR3 is 15 residues. Germline CDR1 and CDR2: SQVTM and ANQGSEA. The CDR3, as DNA: TGCAGCGTTGACCGGGCTAGCGTGTCACAAGAGACCCAGTACTTC. Translated, it gives CSVDRASVSQETQYF.

The CDR3 DNA follows: TGTGCCAGCAGTTTGACAGAGACCAATGAGCAGTTCTTC. Protein sequence: CASSLTETNEQFF. The chain recombines TRBV28 with TRBJ2-1; D possibly corresponds to TRBD1 (5 bases). CDR1 and CDR2 from the germline V gene are MDHEN and SYDVKM. Trimming pared 3 bases from V and 6 bases from J, leaving 9 bases between. The CDR3 length is 13 residues.

The rearrangement uses TRBV3-1 (or the pseudogene TRBV3-2) and TRBJ1-5, with D perhaps TRBD1 (6 bases). Trimming removed 2 bases from V and 3 bases from J, with 11 bases in between. Germline lookup yields CDR1 LGHDT and CDR2 YNNKEL (reference sequence). The CDR3 spans 15 residues. The CDR3 nucleotides read TGTGCCAGCAGCCAAACGGGGGGCGCCAATCAGCCCCAGCATTTT. Translation: CASSQTGGANQPQHF.

This clone was seen just once. This sequence joins TRBV5-6 and TRBJ2-1, with 7 bases that match TRBD2. V lost 4 bases and J lost 8; bases outside the gene matches: 15. Germline V lookup: CDR1 SGHDT, CDR2 YYEEEE. The CDR3 length is 16 residues. The DNA of the CDR3 is TGTGCCAGCAGCGACCGGGACTACTCTATGGGGGATGAGCAGTTCTTC. This gives the protein CASSDRDYSMGDEQFF.

The V call is TRBV7-9, the J call TRBJ1-1, with D unresolved. The germline CDR1 and CDR2 sequences are SEHNR and FQNEAQ (reference sequence). V was trimmed by 1 base and J by 1 base, leaving 19 bases between them. The CDR3 spans 18 residues. CDR3 region: CASSLVMGGGSGNTEAFF. CDR3 nucleotides: TGTGCCAGCAGCTTAGTGATGGGTGGCGGCAGTGGGAACACTGAAGCTTTCTTT.

The chain links TRBV11-3 to TRBJ2-3; TRBD1 might be the D (5 bases). There are 13 residues in the CDR3. Germline-derived CDR1 and CDR2 are SGHNT and YENEEA. Trimming took off 5 bases at V and 2 bases at J, with 8 bases between the two ends. CDR3 sequence: CASSAGITDTQYF. The CDR3 nucleotides are TGTGCCAGCAGCGCAGGGATCACAGATACGCAGTATTTT.

This clone came up once. The chain uses TRBV19 and TRBJ2-7; the match to TRBD2 covers 8 bases. Germline assignment: CDR1 LNHDA and CDR2 SQIVND (reference sequence). CDR3 length: 14 residues. Germline trimming cut 3 bases from V and 3 bases from J; bases unmatched to any gene: 4. The CDR3 loop reads CASSMSGGYYEQYF. The DNA of the CDR3 is TGTGCCAGTAGTATGAGCGGGGGATACTACGAGCAGTACTTC.

The rearrangement uses TRBV7-2 and TRBJ2-7, with TRBD2 matching over 11 bases. CDR3 length: 16 amino acids. With V trimmed by 1 base and J by 7 bases, 9 bases remained unmatched. Germline CDR1 reads SGHTA; CDR2 reads FQGNSA. The CDR3 DNA sequence: TGTGCCAGCAGCTTAGTGCCTAGCGGGGGGTCCGGGGAGCAGTACTTC. This codes for CASSLVPSGGSGEQYF.

The chain joins TRBV5-1 to TRBJ2-2; 7 bases map to TRBD2. There are 16 residues in the CDR3. V gave up 0 bases and J gave up 2 bases; unmatched junction bases: 4. Per germline, CDR1 SGHRS and CDR2 YFSETQ. Here the CDR3 reads CASSLAAGLNTGELFF. DNA of the CDR3: TGCGCCAGCAGCTTGGCAGCGGGACTAAACACCGGGGAGCTGTTTTTT.

Remarks on this clone: At the DNA level, this CDR3 is encoded by other sequences in the same sample as well. The CDR3 DNA sequence: TGTGCCAGCAGTCCCAGGACAGGGCAGAGCAATCAGCCCCAGCATTTT. Translated, it gives CASSPRTGQSNQPQHF. The chain has TRBV28 and TRBJ1-5, with 8 bases matching TRBD1. The V gene end was trimmed by 5 bases and the J gene end by 1 base; junction bases not matched to a gene: 7. The CDR3 loop spans 16 amino acids. Germline V lookup: CDR1 MDHEN, CDR2 SYDVKM.

The rearrangement joins TRBV4-1 to TRBJ1-4, with D tentatively TRBD1 (5 bases). Deletions cut 3 bases from V and 6 bases from J, with 8 bases between. The CDR3 has 13 residues. Germline values: CDR1 MGHRA, CDR2 YSYEKL. CDR3 DNA sequence: TGCGCCAGCAGCCAGGGGGGGTATGAAAAACTGTTTTTT. Amino acid sequence: CASSQGGYEKLFF.

This rearrangement joins TRBV27 to TRBJ1-1; possibly TRBD1 for D (6 bases). Trimming removed 4 bases from V and 0 bases from J, with 18 bases in between. This CDR3 contains 17 residues. CDR1 and CDR2 (germline): MNHEY, SMNVEV (reference sequence). CDR3 in DNA: TGTGCCAGCAGTTCTCCACGTGGGGGGGCGCTGAACACTGAAGCTTTCTTT. It specifies CASSSPRGGALNTEAFF.

This chain connects TRBV5-6 to TRBJ1-4; D ambiguous. Germline values: CDR1 SGHDT, CDR2 YYEEEE. This CDR3 has 15 residues. With 1 base removed from V and 7 bases from J, the gap between germline ends came to 14 bases. As DNA, the CDR3 is TGTGCCAGCAGCTTGAGCGAGTCAGTAGGTGAAAAACTGTTTTTT. Residues: CASSLSESVGEKLFF. The entire variable domain, with the rest obtained from reference TRBV5-6 and TRBJ1-4, is as follows: DAGVTQSPTHLIKTRGQQVTLRCSPKSGHDTVSWYQQALGQGPQFIFQYYEEEERQRGNFPDRFSGHQFPNYSSELNVNALLLGDSALYLCASSLSESVGEKLFFGSGTQLSVL.

This clone occurred once. The rearrangement joins TRBV2 to TRBJ1-5; unclear D gene. The CDR3 length is 15 residues. Looked up from germline, CDR1 is SNHLY and CDR2 is FYNNEI. Trimming removed 8 bases at V and 0 bases at J, with 14 bases between. The DNA of the CDR3 is TGTGCCAGCCAAGGTACGTCGGGTAGCAATCAGCCCCAGCATTTT. It specifies CASQGTSGSNQPQHF.

Only one count was recorded for this clone. This rearrangement joins TRBV19 to TRBJ2-7, with TRBD1 matching over 11 bases. The CDR3 is 17 residues long. V lost 2 bases to trimming and J lost 6 bases; unmatched junction nucleotides: 12. CDR1 is LNHDA and CDR2 is SQIVND in the germline V gene (reference sequence). The CDR3 sequence: CASSISGTGGYHGEQYF. The CDR3 nucleotides are TGTGCCAGTAGTATATCAGGGACAGGGGGTTATCACGGCGAGCAGTACTTC.

A note on this clone: This same CDR3 is encoded by further DNA sequences in the sample. The chain links TRBV6-5 to TRBJ2-2; a weak D match, TRBD2 (6 bases). CDR3 size: 15 residues. V was trimmed by 6 bases and J by 1 base, leaving 12 bases between them. The germline gives CDR1 MNHEY, CDR2 SVGAGI. The CDR3 is CASRVAALNTGELFF. Written as DNA, the CDR3 is TGTGCCAGCAGAGTAGCGGCTTTGAACACCGGGGAGCTGTTTTTT.

This chain links TRBV19 with TRBJ1-1; 7 positions agree with TRBD1. The CDR3 runs 17 residues. CDR1 and CDR2 (germline): LNHDA, SQIVND (reference sequence). The J segment lost 1 base and the V segment lost 8 bases, leaving 16 bases of the junction unmatched. The CDR3 protein is CASLSTGSIGGNTEAFF. The DNA for the CDR3 is TGTGCCAGTCTCTCGACAGGGTCAATCGGAGGGAACACTGAAGCTTTCTTT.

This chain uses TRBV9 with TRBJ2-2, with D possibly matching TRBD2 (6 bases). Germline V gene data show CDR1 as SGDLS and CDR2 as YYNGEE. V was pared by 0 bases and J by 3 bases, with 6 bases between. The CDR3 loop spans 14 amino acids. The chain's CDR3 is CASSVGGDTGELFF. In DNA form, the CDR3 reads TGTGCCAGCAGCGTAGGGGGGGACACCGGGGAGCTGTTTTTT.